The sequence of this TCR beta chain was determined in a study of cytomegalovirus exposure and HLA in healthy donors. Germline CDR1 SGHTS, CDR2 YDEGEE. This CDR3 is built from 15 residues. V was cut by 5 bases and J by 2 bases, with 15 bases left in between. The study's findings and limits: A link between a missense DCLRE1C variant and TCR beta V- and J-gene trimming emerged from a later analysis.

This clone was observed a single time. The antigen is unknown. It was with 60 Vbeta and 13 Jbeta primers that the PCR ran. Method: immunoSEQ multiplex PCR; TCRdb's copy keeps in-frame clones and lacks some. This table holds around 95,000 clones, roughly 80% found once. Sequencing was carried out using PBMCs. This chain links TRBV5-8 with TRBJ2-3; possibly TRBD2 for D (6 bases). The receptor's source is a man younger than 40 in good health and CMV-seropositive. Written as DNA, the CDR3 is TGTGCCAGCAGATCACGGGACTGGTCCACAGATACGCAGTATTTT. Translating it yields CASRSRDWSTDTQYF.